These 13 T cell receptor beta chains originate from one sample sequenced in a study of blood T cell repertoires in COVID-19 (TCRdb year 2020). Receptor amplification or capture employed the immunoSEQ multiplex PCR assay. Imported from immuneACCESS, the table was reduced by TCRdb to in-frame sequences with V and J called. These copies leave out some clones; in studies compared against another copy, an unresolved V gene accounts for under half, and the cause of the remainder is not known. This sample lists about 230,000 clones; about nine tenths were detected once. The ten largest make up less than 4% of the sample. The specimen sequenced was PBMCs or T cells enriched from blood (not recorded which). These receptors were taken from a woman aged 25 to 45 with acute COVID-19.

This rearrangement joins TRBV7-8 to TRBJ1-1; D might be TRBD1 (6 bases). Per the germline V gene, CDR1 is SGHVS and CDR2 is FQNEAQ. The V end was cut by 1 base, the J end by 1 base, with 10 bases between. This CDR3 comprises 15 residues. The CDR3 reads CASSLVRGQNTEAFF. CDR3 bases: TGTGCCAGCAGCTTAGTCAGGGGTCAGAACACTGAAGCTTTCTTT.

The chain is built from TRBV5-6 and TRBJ2-7; a possible D gene is TRBD1 (5 bases). V lost 0 bases and J 2 bases, leaving 9 bases between the germline ends. This CDR3 comprises 14 residues. CDR1 SGHDT and CDR2 YYEEEE come from the germline V gene. The CDR3 is CASSLAPGTYEQYF. The CDR3 nucleotides read TGTGCCAGCAGCTTGGCCCCAGGGACCTACGAGCAGTACTTC. The full variable domain, rest sourced from reference TRBV5-6 and TRBJ2-7, is DAGVTQSPTHLIKTRGQQVTLRCSPKSGHDTVSWYQQALGQGPQFIFQYYEEEERQRGNFPDRFSGHQFPNYSSELNVNALLLGDSALYLCASSLAPGTYEQYFGPGTRLTVT.

The chain is built from TRBV5-5 and TRBJ1-2, with D tentatively TRBD1 (6 bases). CDR3 length: 14 residues. The V and J ends lost 1 base and 2 bases respectively, with 9 bases between them. Germline lookup yields CDR1 SGHKS and CDR2 YYEKEE (reference sequence). CDR3 amino acids: CASSLTGTNYGYTF. The CDR3 bases are TGTGCCAGCAGCTTGACAGGGACCAACTATGGCTACACCTTC.

The chain couples TRBV4-1 to TRBJ2-5, with TRBD2 as a possible D gene (6 bases). The V gene's germline CDR1 is MGHRA and CDR2 YSYEKL. The germline V and J ends were trimmed by 1 base and 2 bases, with 11 bases remaining between them. The CDR3 consists of 15 residues. The CDR3 DNA sequence: TGCGCCAGCAGCCAAGTTATTAGCGGTCAAGAGACCCAGTACTTC. Its protein is CASSQVISGQETQYF.

The chain links TRBV18 to TRBJ2-3; no reliable D call. Trimming left V 0 bases short and J 0 bases short, with 10 bases between. The CDR3 has 16 amino acids. Germline V gives CDR1 KGHSH, CDR2 LQKENI. The DNA for the CDR3 is TGTGCCAGCTCACCACCTGGGCGAGCTAGCACAGATACGCAGTATTTT. The encoded protein is CASSPPGRASTDTQYF.

This chain joins TRBV6-2 or TRBV6-3 and TRBJ1-1; the D gene is possibly TRBD1 (5 bases). V was clipped by 4 bases and J by 1 base, with 13 bases between them. The length of the CDR3 is 15 residues. The V gene's germline CDR1 is MNHEY and CDR2 SVGEGT. CDR3: CASSSFGHPNTEAFF. The CDR3 bases are TGTGCCAGCAGTTCGTTCGGACATCCGAACACTGAAGCTTTCTTT.

The V and J genes are TRBV19 and TRBJ2-5; 7 bases agree with TRBD1. The CDR3 contains 15 residues. Germline CDR1 reads LNHDA; CDR2 reads SQIVND (reference sequence). V gave up 4 bases and J gave up 2 bases; unmatched junction bases: 7. The CDR3 sequence: CASSTGTVPQETQYF. CDR3 DNA: TGTGCCAGTAGTACCGGGACAGTACCTCAAGAGACCCAGTACTTC.

This chain connects TRBV28 to TRBJ1-6; D is unclear. The V end lost 8 bases, the J end lost 9 bases, and 11 bases lay between the germline ends. The CDR3 is 12 amino acids. CDR1 and CDR2 from the germline V gene are MDHEN and SYDVKM. CDR3 amino acids: CASCYLGSPLHF. CDR3 in DNA: TGTGCCAGCTGTTACCTAGGTTCACCCCTCCACTTT.

The chain recombines TRBV7-6 with TRBJ1-1; possible D gene TRBD1, 5 bases. Trimming stripped 2 bases from V and 4 bases from J, with 8 bases between. Germline V gene sequence: CDR1 SGHVS, CDR2 FNYEAQ. The CDR3 length is 13 residues. CDR3 residues: CASSLRRGTEAFF. The CDR3, as DNA: TGTGCCAGCAGCTTAAGGAGGGGCACTGAAGCTTTCTTT.

V gene TRBV5-4 combines with J gene TRBJ1-5; a possible D gene is TRBD1 (5 bases). The V and J ends lost 7 bases and 6 bases respectively, with 17 bases between them. The CDR3 contains 14 residues. Germline CDR1 is SGHNT and CDR2 is YYREEE (reference sequence). CDR3 sequence reads: CASQLLGAGQPQHF. For the CDR3, the DNA is TGTGCCAGCCAGCTTCTAGGGGCAGGTCAGCCCCAGCATTTT.

The gene calls are TRBV5-1 and TRBJ1-6; possibly TRBD1 for D (6 bases). Deletions cut 0 bases from V and 7 bases from J, with 8 bases between. Germline V CDR1 and CDR2: SGHRS, YFSETQ. This CDR3 comprises 14 residues. For the CDR3, the DNA is TGCGCCAGCAGCTTGGCAGGGGAGAATTCACCCCTCCACTTT. Residues: CASSLAGENSPLHF. Together with reference TRBV5-1 and TRBJ1-6, the CDR3 gives the full variable domain: KAGVTQTPRYLIKTRGQQVTLSCSPISGHRSVSWYQQTPGQGLQFLFEYFSETQRNKGNFPGRFSGRQFSNSRSEMNVSTLELGDSALYLCASSLAGENSPLHFGNGTRLTVT.

About this clone itself: Different DNA sequences within this sample yield the same CDR3. This sequence joins TRBV27 and TRBJ1-5; D perhaps matches TRBD1 (6 bases). The CDR3 covers 15 residues. V was trimmed by 0 bases and J by 2 bases, leaving 8 bases between them. CDR1 is MNHEY, CDR2 SMNVEV, per germline (reference sequence). CDR3 protein: CASSLSRGGNQPQHF. The CDR3 region has the DNA TGTGCCAGCAGTTTATCCAGGGGAGGCAATCAGCCCCAGCATTTT.

The rearrangement joins TRBV18 to TRBJ2-7; D uncertain. The CDR3 runs 14 residues. CDR1 is KGHSH, CDR2 LQKENI, per germline. Trimming removed 1 base at V and 3 bases at J, with 10 bases between. CDR3 amino acids: CASSPHFDFYEQYF. The CDR3 DNA is TGTGCCAGCTCACCACACTTCGATTTCTACGAGCAGTACTTC.